Presented here are 8 T cell receptor beta chains from one specimen sequenced in a study of CD4 T cells in relation to SARS-CoV-2 and coronaviruses. TCRdb keeps only in-frame clones here, not all; method: immunoSEQ multiplex PCR. Of about 30,000 clones detected, over 60% appear once; the ten largest clones hold around 3.1%. The antigens of these receptors remain unknown. Sequencing input: memory CD4+ T cells from PBMCs, cultured in vitro. The source of these receptors is an adult with COVID-19.

The genes are TRBV15 and TRBJ2-3, with D hard to call. This CDR3 contains 12 residues. Germline-derived CDR1 and CDR2 are LNHNV and YYDKDF (reference sequence). In DNA, the CDR3 is TGTGCTAAAGGACCTGTTGGGGATACGCAGTATTTT. This translates into CAKGPVGDTQYF.

This sequence joins TRBV6-2 or TRBV6-3 and TRBJ2-7, with a possible D match to TRBD2 (5 bases). This CDR3 has 17 amino acids. Germline assignment: CDR1 MNHEY and CDR2 SVGEGT. V gave up 6 bases and J gave up 3 bases, with 24 bases separating them. Here the CDR3 reads CASSDRSLALIGYEQYF. CDR3 sequence (DNA): TGTGCCAGCAGCGATCGATCGCTAGCCCTCATCGGCTACGAGCAGTACTTC.

The CDR3, as DNA: TGCGCCAGCAGCCGAAGGCCGGGACTAGTGGGGAACACCGGGGAGCTGTTTTTT. It codes for CASSRRPGLVGNTGELFF. The V and J genes are TRBV4-1 and TRBJ2-2; 8 nucleotides agree with TRBD2. CDR1 is MGHRA, CDR2 YSYEKL, per germline. This CDR3 has 18 residues. V lost 4 bases and J lost 1; bases outside the gene matches: 11.

This chain links TRBV7-2 with TRBJ1-1; 10 positions agree with TRBD1. Germline V lookup: CDR1 SGHTA, CDR2 FQGNSA. Unmatched junction bases numbered 9, after V lost 5 bases and J lost 3 bases. The CDR3 is 16 residues long. The CDR3 here is CASSPTGTGVYTEAFF. The CDR3 bases are TGTGCCAGCAGCCCAACCGGGACAGGGGTATACACTGAAGCTTTCTTT.

This chain links TRBV7-2 with TRBJ2-3, with D perhaps assigned TRBD1 or TRBD2 (5 bases each). Per the germline V gene, CDR1 is SGHTA and CDR2 is FQGNSA. CDR3 length equals 16 residues. Trimming pared 1 base from V and 0 bases from J, leaving 11 bases between. CDR3 in amino acids: CASSLVGVISTDTQYF. The CDR3 DNA is TGTGCCAGCAGCTTAGTGGGGGTAATTAGCACAGATACGCAGTATTTT.

The chain recombines TRBV7-6 with TRBJ2-1, with D possibly being TRBD2 (7 bases). This CDR3 is built from 17 residues. Germline values: CDR1 SGHVS, CDR2 FNYEAQ. Trimming pared 2 bases from V and 5 bases from J, leaving 19 bases between. The CDR3 is CASSLTIGGPEDNEQFF. The CDR3 nucleotides are TGTGCCAGCAGCTTAACGATCGGGGGGCCCGAAGACAATGAGCAGTTCTTC.

The CDR3 DNA follows: TGTGCCACCAGCAGAATTTATAGCAATCAGCCCCAGCATTTT. Translated: CATSRIYSNQPQHF. This chain connects TRBV15 to TRBJ1-5, with D uncertain. V lost 2 bases and J 0 bases, leaving 5 bases between the germline ends. The CDR3 has 14 residues. Germline V gene sequence: CDR1 LNHNV, CDR2 YYDKDF (reference sequence).

The chain is built from TRBV5-1 and TRBJ2-1, with D uncertain. The CDR3 contains 12 residues. The germline V gene encodes CDR1 SGHRS and CDR2 YFSETQ. Trimming removed 4 bases at V and 10 bases at J, with 12 bases between. The DNA for the CDR3 is TGCGCCAGCAGCCGGTACGGGTACGAGCAGTTCTTC. Translating gives CASSRYGYEQFF.